This TCR beta chain was captured by sequencing in a study of beta chain features in type 1 diabetes. Study outcomes and limitations: Shorter TCRB CDR3s, moderately but significantly so, marked every one of the four CD4+ subsets in Type 1 diabetes patients.

Turning to this clone: Antigen: not known.

Expressed TCRB transcripts were sequenced because the entire RNA isolate underwent reverse transcription. Sequenced by immunoSEQ multiplex PCR; TCRdb stores in-frame clones only, minus some. The sample includes approximately 260,000 clones, about 23% of them seen just once. The receptor was derived from a young woman with type 1 diabetes. Specimen: naive CD4+ T cells from blood.

The CDR3 protein is CASSPTTGTGIYGYTF. The CDR3 bases are TGTGCCAGCTCACCAACAACCGGGACAGGAATTTATGGCTACACCTTC. The chain combines TRBV18 with TRBJ1-2, with 8 bases matching TRBD1. The V segment lost 2 bases and the J segment 5 bases; nucleotides outside the gene matches: 10. This CDR3 contains 16 residues. The V gene's germline CDR1 is KGHSH and CDR2 LQKENI.